The 10 T cell receptor beta chains listed next were all sequenced from one sample in a study of blood T cell repertoires in COVID-19. The method was immunoSEQ multiplex PCR; TCRdb's version includes in-frame clones alone and lacks a portion of them. The sample comprises roughly 230,000 clones, about 88% of which are singletons, and under 7% rests with the top ten. Sequenced input: PBMCs or T cells enriched from blood (not recorded which). The receptors come from a woman aged 45 to 65 who had been exposed to COVID-19.

The chain uses TRBV2 and TRBJ1-5; maybe TRBD1 (6 bases). This CDR3 has 13 residues. V was pared by 5 bases and J by 7 bases, with 12 bases between. Germline loops: CDR1 SNHLY, CDR2 FYNNEI. CDR3 nucleotides: TGTGCCAGCAGTAACAGGGTTCAACAGCCCCAGCATTTT. Protein sequence: CASSNRVQQPQHF.

The chain carries TRBV5-1 and TRBJ2-3; TRBD2 aligns across 12 bases. The germline CDR1 and CDR2 sequences are SGHRS and YFSETQ. This CDR3 has 20 amino acids. Trimming took 6 bases from V and 4 from J; bases not matched to a gene: 21. For the CDR3, the DNA is TGCGCCAGCAAGATTAACTCGGGTCTAGCGGGGGGGCCGCACCCAGATACGCAGTATTTT. As protein: CASKINSGLAGGPHPDTQYF. Supplemented by reference TRBV5-1 and TRBJ2-3, the full variable domain reads KAGVTQTPRYLIKTRGQQVTLSCSPISGHRSVSWYQQTPGQGLQFLFEYFSETQRNKGNFPGRFSGRQFSNSRSEMNVSTLELGDSALYLCASKINSGLAGGPHPDTQYFGPGTRLTVL.

The chain has TRBV7-9 and TRBJ1-1, with TRBD1 identical over 7 bases. This CDR3 is 16 amino acids long. With V trimmed by 2 bases and J by 2 bases, 8 bases remained unmatched. Germline CDR1 reads SEHNR; CDR2 reads FQNEAQ (reference sequence). The CDR3 spells CASSLPLWDRNTEAFF. The CDR3 DNA sequence: TGTGCCAGCAGCTTACCTCTTTGGGACAGAAACACTGAAGCTTTCTTT.

The V call is TRBV30, the J call TRBJ1-1, with TRBD1 identical over 8 bases. The CDR3 is 13 amino acids. Germline CDR1 GTSNPN, CDR2 SVGIG (reference sequence). The ends lost 1 base at V and 4 bases at J; junction bases unmatched: 2. CDR3 in DNA: TGTGCCTGGAGTGAAGGACAGGGCACTGAAGCTTTCTTT. This translates into CAWSEGQGTEAFF. The variable domain in full, completed from reference TRBV30 and TRBJ1-1, reads SQTIHQWPATLVQPVGSPLSLECTVEGTSNPNLYWYRQAAGRGLQLLFYSVGIGQISSEVPQNLSASRPQDRQFILSSKKLLLSDSGFYLCAWSEGQGTEAFFGQGTRLTVV.

V and J are TRBV16 and TRBJ2-7; the D is unclear. The CDR3 sequence is 13 residues long. Germline values: CDR1 KGHSY, CDR2 FQNENV. The V end was cut by 4 bases, the J end by 0 bases, with 7 bases between. CDR3 amino acids: CASSPRGSYEQYF. As DNA, the CDR3 is TGTGCCAGCAGCCCCCGAGGCTCCTACGAGCAGTACTTC.

The genes are TRBV6-5 and TRBJ1-3; 9 nucleotides match TRBD1. Trimming at V came to 5 bases and at J to 5 bases, leaving 7 bases not matched to a gene. The CDR3 is made up of 15 amino acids. Germline V gives CDR1 MNHEY, CDR2 SVGAGI. CDR3 sequence: CASSPGQGRRNTIYF. The CDR3 DNA is TGTGCCAGCAGTCCGGGACAGGGACGAAGAAACACCATATATTTT.

V usage is TRBV6-5 and J usage is TRBJ2-2; TRBD1 is a possible D gene (6 bases). The CDR3 contains 14 residues. V lost 4 bases, J lost 5 bases, and 11 bases lay in between. The germline V gene has CDR1 MNHEY and CDR2 SVGAGI. The CDR3 DNA reads as TGTGCCAGCAGTTCCGGGACAAATACCGGGGAGCTGTTTTTT. As protein: CASSSGTNTGELFF.

V gene TRBV9 combines with J gene TRBJ2-7, with 9 bases identical to TRBD2. J gave up 0 bases and V 5 bases, and 9 bases lay outside the gene matches. Germline CDR1 SGDLS, CDR2 YYNGEE. The CDR3 consists of 16 residues. The DNA for the CDR3 is TGTGCCAGCAGTTCCACTAGCGGGTTCGGCTCCTACGAGCAGTACTTC. Translation gives CASSSTSGFGSYEQYF. The full variable domain, with the rest looked up from reference TRBV9 and TRBJ2-7, is DSGVTQTPKHLITATGQRVTLRCSPRSGDLSVYWYQQSLDQGLQFLIQYYNGEERAKGNILERFSAQQFPDLHSELNLSSLELGDSALYFCASSSTSGFGSYEQYFGPGTRLTVT.

The chain couples TRBV19 to TRBJ1-5, with TRBD1 as a possible D gene (6 bases). V was cut by 7 bases and J by 3 bases, with 16 bases left in between. CDR1 is LNHDA and CDR2 is SQIVND in the germline V gene (reference sequence). This CDR3 has 15 amino acids. CDR3 protein: CASTPMTGSNQPQHF. CDR3 nucleotide sequence: TGTGCCAGTACCCCTATGACAGGATCCAATCAGCCCCAGCATTTT. Variable domain in full (rest from reference TRBV19 and TRBJ1-5): DGGITQSPKYLFRKEGQNVTLSCEQNLNHDAMYWYRQDPGQGLRLIYYSQIVNDFQKGDIAEGYSVSREKKESFPLTVTSAQKNPTAFYLCASTPMTGSNQPQHFGDGTRLSIL.

Here the CDR3 reads CASSLQGREAFF. CDR3 nucleotide sequence: TGTGCCAGCAGCTTACAGGGGCGCGAGGCTTTCTTT. This sequence joins TRBV13 and TRBJ1-1; a possible D gene is TRBD1 (6 bases). Germline V CDR1 and CDR2: PRHDT, FYEKMQ (reference sequence). V lost 2 bases and J 11 bases, leaving 12 bases between the germline ends. This CDR3 region has 12 residues.